The clone carrying this T cell receptor beta chain was detected many times. The antigen is not known. This entry belongs to a study of response to subunit inactivated influenza vaccine. Whole-study results and caveats: The authors offered the suggestion that each seasonal influenza vaccination recruits few new T cells.

From the RT-PCR reads, TCRdb called clonotypes with MiXCR, one entry per CDR3 protein. Here the sample spans hundreds of thousands of distinct CDR3 sequences, 12% being singletons. The CDR3 length is 15 residues. Trimming took 5 bases from V and 7 from J; bases not matched to a gene: 9. Looked up from germline, CDR1 is SEHNR and CDR2 is FQNEAQ (reference sequence). The material sequenced was non-naive T cells sorted from PBMCs, taken roughly 2 weeks before vaccination. The rearrangement links TRBV7-9 to TRBJ1-1; the match to TRBD1 covers 11 bases. The source of this sequence is a man aged 50 or older who received an inactivated influenza vaccine. The CDR3 is CASSRGTGGNGEAFF. The CDR3 DNA sequence: TGTGCCAGCAGCCGAGGGACAGGGGGAAATGGTGAAGCTTTCTTT.